These 6 T cell receptor beta chains were all obtained from the same sample, sequenced in a study of T cells after yellow fever vaccination. MiXCR, run by TCRdb on the 5' RACE reads, gives a single entry per CDR3 protein. The sample has approximately 610,000 distinct CDR3 sequences, approximately 16% seen once. Source: PBMCs, taken about 5 days after the first yellow fever vaccination. The receptors here all came from a man between 18 and 29 years old who received the YFV17D yellow fever vaccine.

The gene calls are TRBV27 and TRBJ2-7, with D unclear. The V end was cut by 2 bases, the J end by 0 bases, with 5 bases between. The CDR3 extends over 13 amino acids. Germline CDR1 MNHEY, CDR2 SMNVEV (reference sequence). This CDR3 is CASSLKLSYEQYF. CDR3 in DNA: TGTGCCAGCAGTTTAAAGCTCTCCTACGAGCAGTACTTC.

The V gene is TRBV20-1, the J gene TRBJ1-1, with 8 bases lining up with TRBD1. There are 15 residues in the CDR3. The V gene's germline CDR1 is DFQATT and CDR2 SNEGSKA (reference sequence). Trimming took 0 bases from V and 5 from J; bases not matched to a gene: 8. The CDR3 DNA is TGCAGTGCTAGAGATCCTGGACAGGGTTATACTGAAGCTTTCTTT. Translated, it gives CSARDPGQGYTEAFF.

The chain carries TRBV19 and TRBJ2-3, with 7 bases aligning to TRBD2. The CDR3 loop spans 11 amino acids. V was clipped by 11 bases and J by 4 bases; unmatched bases: 3. Germline CDR1 is LNHDA and CDR2 is SQIVND (reference sequence). The CDR3 loop reads CAVGGADTQYF. The DNA for the CDR3 is TGTGCCGTGGGGGGGGCAGATACGCAGTATTTT.

The J gene is TRBJ1-2, the V gene TRBV27; D perhaps matches TRBD1 (5 bases). This CDR3 is built from 14 residues. From germline, CDR1 is MNHEY and CDR2 SMNVEV (reference sequence). Trimming took 2 bases from V and 4 from J, leaving 11 bases between them. In DNA form, the CDR3 reads TGTGCCAGCAGTTTAAGGGACGGACCCTATGGCTACACCTTC. This sequence encodes CASSLRDGPYGYTF.

The chain couples TRBV10-3 to TRBJ1-1; D might be TRBD1 (5 bases). V was cut by 2 bases and J by 2 bases, with 15 bases left in between. The CDR3 consists of 16 residues. Germline CDR1 and CDR2: ENHRY and SYGVKD. The CDR3 coding sequence is TGTGCCATCAGTGAGATACTAGGGACGGTTAACACTGAAGCTTTCTTT. It codes for CAISEILGTVNTEAFF.

This clonotype was seen only a few times. The chain carries TRBV20-1 and TRBJ2-1; TRBD2 matches at 11 bases. From germline, CDR1 is DFQATT and CDR2 SNEGSKA (reference sequence). Trimming removed 5 bases from V and 8 bases from J; junction bases left unmatched: 8. The CDR3 runs to 14 residues. The CDR3 here is CSAVSGGASDEQFF. The CDR3 region has the DNA TGCAGTGCTGTTAGCGGGGGGGCCTCGGATGAGCAGTTCTTC.